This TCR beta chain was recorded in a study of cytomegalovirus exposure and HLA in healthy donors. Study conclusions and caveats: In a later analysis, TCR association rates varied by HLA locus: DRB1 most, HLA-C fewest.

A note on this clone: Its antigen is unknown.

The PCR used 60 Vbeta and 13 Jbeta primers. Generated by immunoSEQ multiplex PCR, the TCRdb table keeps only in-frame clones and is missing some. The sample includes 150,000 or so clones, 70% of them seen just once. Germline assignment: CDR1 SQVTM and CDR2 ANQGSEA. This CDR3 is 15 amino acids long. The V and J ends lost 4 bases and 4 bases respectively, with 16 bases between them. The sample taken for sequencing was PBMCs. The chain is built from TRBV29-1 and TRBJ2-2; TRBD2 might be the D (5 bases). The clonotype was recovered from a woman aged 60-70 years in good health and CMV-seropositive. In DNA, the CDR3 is TGCAGCGTTGGGGGTAGTAGCGATAGCACCGGGGAGCTGTTTTTT. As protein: CSVGGSSDSTGELFF.